This record looks at one T cell receptor beta chain sequence and its context. The data belong to a study of blood T cell repertoires in COVID-19. This table comes from immunoSEQ multiplex PCR, and its TCRdb copy is limited to in-frame clones, with some not included. In the table there are more than 90,000 clones, 70% to 80% of which are singletons. Germline CDR1 and CDR2: MDHEN and SYDVKM. Deletions cut 7 bases from V and 1 base from J, with 13 bases between. This CDR3 is 15 amino acids long. Sequencing was done on a sample of peripheral blood. V usage is TRBV28 and J usage is TRBJ2-2; D is unclear. This receptor was obtained from a man between 70 and 80 years old with acute or convalescent COVID-19. The CDR3 DNA follows: TGTGCCAGCACTCCTAGTGTGCAGAACACCGGGGAGCTGTTTTTT. Its translation is CASTPSVQNTGELFF.